This entry features one T cell receptor beta chain sequence. Its cognate antigen has yet to be identified. The record has no base qualities; no much larger clone is one base away. The data belong to a study of cytotoxic CD8 clonotypes in ibrutinib-treated CLL (dated by TCRdb to the early 2020s). A note on the overall study: The cohort had 11 relapsed/refractory and more than 14 treatment-naive patients; 17 to 18 were IGHV unmutated. Responses were partial in 25 or so patients and complete in 2; after median 68 months follow-up, about 14 stayed in remission and 12 progressed. Samples averaged roughly 260,000 productive templates and more than 85,000 productive rearrangements. Cryopreserved peripheral blood mononuclear cells were obtained prior to treatment, at the time of response, and at either disease progression or sustained remission. All remission and progressive disease samples were collected while patients were still receiving ibrutinib. Of the 90 or so participants in the trial, roughly 26 had longitudinal samples available. Response samples were taken after a median of approximately 12 months on treatment, ranging from 6 to 36 months.

A MiSeq instrument was used for deep resolution sequencing, which targeted depths ranging from 1 in 1 million up to 1 in 200,000 T cells, with coverage averaging 10x for each clonotype. The immunoSEQ hsTCRB Kit was used to generate TCR beta libraries. Under the source paper's analysis protocol: Data were analyzed with ImmunoSEQ Data Assistant and ImmunoSEQ Analyzer, with V, D and J genes assigned per IMGT definitions. Clonality, which ranges from 0 to 1, was calculated as one minus the normalized Shannon entropy of productive rearrangement frequencies. Only overrepresented clonotypes making up at least 0.05% of each patient's repertoire were included in the public clonotype analysis. Approximately 12 age-matched healthy donor repertoires from immuneACCESS were used as controls for clonality. As stored in TCRdb, this immuneACCESS dataset retains in-frame rearrangements with V and J assigned. A fraction of the clones does not appear; measured against another copy, unresolved V genes explain less than half of the discrepancy, and the remainder lacks a known reason. V, J and clone size are taken as reported in that table, and D and trimming were inferred from the DNA itself. The sample records around 140,000 clones, roughly 77% of which are singletons. Approximately 30% of the sample is in the top ten clones.

Broad study findings and their caveats: Sampling times were not matched between sustained-remission and progressing patients, and lymph node repertoires were not studied. Public clonotypes were rare and either contracted or stayed stable during treatment, and the rise in clonality at ibrutinib response reflected the expansion of private clonotypes. An increase in clonality was observed at ibrutinib response, with clonality remaining stable during sustained remission and falling back toward baseline at progression. Baseline clonality was found to be higher than that of age-matched healthy donors and was strongly correlated with circulating CD8+ T-cell counts.

The time point label of this sample denotes: about eleven months on ibrutinib. For TCR beta library preparation, roughly 2 micrograms of genomic DNA was extracted from cryopreserved PBMCs. Longitudinal blood samples from CLL patients receiving ibrutinib monotherapy were subjected to high-throughput TCR beta sequencing. The patients took part in an open-label, single-center phase 2 trial of ibrutinib monotherapy. Trimming costs V 7 bases and J 1 base, and their ends lie 16 bases apart. The CDR3 sequence holds 15 residues, the cysteine and phenylalanine included. CDR3 DNA is the only sequence kept; it has 45 bases, read in frame from the first base.

The chain joins TRBV6-7 to TRBJ2-5, with a weak D call of TRBD2 (5 bases match). TRBV6-7 belongs to the ORF category, with a function that is uncertain. The sample in question was PBMCs, obtained after 12 months of ibrutinib treatment. The sequence was obtained from a human donor with chronic lymphocytic leukemia. The CDR3 loop reads CASTMRVGIQETQYF. The DNA reads TGTGCCAGCACCATGAGGGTTGGGATCCAAGAGACCCAGTACTTC.